This TCR beta chain was sequenced in a study of a mutant IDH1 vaccine in newly diagnosed glioma. Study background: Patients previously underwent radiotherapy, temozolomide, or both, and most underwent both.

Study conclusions and caveats: Patients mounted vaccine-induced immune responses in 90% to 95% of cases.

Remarks on this clone: Its antigen is unidentified.

The time point: baseline, week 1 (first vaccination visit). Sample treatment: pre-vaccination baseline after standard-of-care therapy. The length of the CDR3 is 15 residues. Between the trimmed V and J ends, which lost 2 bases and 0 bases, there was a span of 7 bases. Germline V gene lookup returns CDR1 WNHNN and CDR2 SYGVQD (reference sequence). Assay used: immunoSEQ multiplex PCR; TCRdb lists only in-frame clones, some missing. The table shows approximately 100,000 clones, with 70% to 90% occurring only once. The rearrangement links TRBV10-1 to TRBJ1-4; perhaps TRBD1 as D (5 bases). The sample in question was PBMCs, obtained from a glioma patient treated with radiotherapy, temozolomide or both. The sequence derives from a woman aged 50 to 65 with glioma. CDR3 amino acids: CASSEGQPTNEKLFF. The DNA of the CDR3 is TGCGCCAGCAGTGAGGGACAACCAACTAATGAAAAACTGTTTTTT.